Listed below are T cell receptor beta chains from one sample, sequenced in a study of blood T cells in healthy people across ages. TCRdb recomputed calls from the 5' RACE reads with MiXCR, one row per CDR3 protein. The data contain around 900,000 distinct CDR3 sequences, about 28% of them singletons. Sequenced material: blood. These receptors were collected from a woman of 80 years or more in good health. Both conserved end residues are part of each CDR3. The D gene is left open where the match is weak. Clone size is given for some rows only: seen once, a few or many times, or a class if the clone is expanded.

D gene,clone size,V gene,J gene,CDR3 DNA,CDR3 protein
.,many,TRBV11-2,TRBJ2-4,TGTGCCAGCAGCTTAGGCACCCTCCCAGCCAAAAACATTCAGTACTTC,CASSLGTLPAKNIQYF
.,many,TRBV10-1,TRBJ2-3,TGCGCCAGCAGGCCCCACGGTGCAGATACGCAGTATTTT,CASRPHGADTQYF
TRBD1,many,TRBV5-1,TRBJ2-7,TGCGCCAGCAGCTTCACCCGACAGGGGATCTACGAGCAGTACTTC,CASSFTRQGIYEQYF
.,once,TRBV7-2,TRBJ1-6,TGTGCCGGCAGCTTCGGGGGAAGGAATTCACCCCTCCACTTT,CAGSFGGRNSPLHF
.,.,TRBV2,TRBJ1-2,TGTGCCAGCTCCATTCGGGTTGGCTACACCTTC,CASSIRVGYTF
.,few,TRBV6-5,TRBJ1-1,TGTGCCAGCAGTTACTCCCTGTCCTCATCCCAAGGGTACACTGAAGCTTTCTTT,CASSYSLSSSQGYTEAFF
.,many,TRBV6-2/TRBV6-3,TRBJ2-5,TGTGCCAGCAAATCCGATTCCCAAGAGACCCAGTACTTC,CASKSDSQETQYF
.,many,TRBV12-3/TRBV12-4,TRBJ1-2,TGTGCCAGCAGTTTGAGCGGGGGGCGAGACTACACCTTC,CASSLSGGRDYTF
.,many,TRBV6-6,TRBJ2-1,TGTGCCAGCAGCTCCGCCGGAACGCGGGGCAGCTCCTACAATGAGCAGTTCTTC,CASSSAGTRGSSYNEQFF
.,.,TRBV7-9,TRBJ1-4,TGTGCCAGCAGCTCAAATCCGGGACCATCCGAAAAACTGTTTTTT,CASSSNPGPSEKLFF
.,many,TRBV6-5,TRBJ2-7,TGTGCCAGCAGACCCTGGACAAATTCCTACGAGCAGTACTTC,CASRPWTNSYEQYF
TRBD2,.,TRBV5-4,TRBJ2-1,TGTGCCAGCAGGCCCGGGACTAGCGGAAACAATGAGCAGTTCTTC,CASRPGTSGNNEQFF
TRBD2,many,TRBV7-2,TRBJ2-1,TGTGCCAGCAGCTTAGCTCCGACTAGCGGTCCAGGGGACAATGAGCAGTTCTTC,CASSLAPTSGPGDNEQFF
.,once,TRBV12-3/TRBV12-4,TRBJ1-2,TGTGCCAGCAGGTGGACCGGGAACTATGGCTACACCTTC,CASRWTGNYGYTF
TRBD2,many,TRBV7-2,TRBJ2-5,TGTGCCAGCAGCCCACGAGGGGGAGCGGGGGGGCAAGAGACCCAGTACTTC,CASSPRGGAGGQETQYF
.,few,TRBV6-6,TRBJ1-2,TGTGCCAGCAGTTCCGACAGTCCTGCCTATGGCTACACCTTC,CASSSDSPAYGYTF
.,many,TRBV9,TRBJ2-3,TGTGCCAGCTCCCGTGCCCCGGGGATTTCAGATACGCAGTATTTT,CASSRAPGISDTQYF
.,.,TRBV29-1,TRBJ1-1,TGCAGCGTTTGTGGGGTTGGCTCTGAAGCTTTCTTT,CSVCGVGSEAFF
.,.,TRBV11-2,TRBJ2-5,TGTGCCAGCAGCTTAGTAATTTCCAGTGTGGGGTTTAGTGAGCAGTACTTC,CASSLVISSVGFSEQYF
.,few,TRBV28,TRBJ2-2,TGTGCCAGCAGTTTATTAGGGACCGGGGACACCGGGGAGCTGTTTTTT,CASSLLGTGDTGELFF
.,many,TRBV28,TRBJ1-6,TGTGCCAGCAGTTTCGGGACCTCATCACCCCTCCACTTT,CASSFGTSSPLHF
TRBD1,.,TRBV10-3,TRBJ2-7,TGTGCCATCAGTGAGTCCGAAGACAGGGCCATTTACGAGCAGTACTTC,CAISESEDRAIYEQYF
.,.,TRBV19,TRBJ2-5,TGTGCCAGTAGTAAACAGGGTACGGGGGACTACAATGAGCAGTACTTC,CASSKQGTGDYNEQYF
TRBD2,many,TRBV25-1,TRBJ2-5,TGTGCCAGCAGTGAATCGGGAGGGGTCGGGACCCAGTACTTC,CASSESGGVGTQYF
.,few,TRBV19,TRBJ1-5,TGTGCCAGTAGTATATTACAGGCAAGCAATCAGCCCCAGCATTTT,CASSILQASNQPQHF
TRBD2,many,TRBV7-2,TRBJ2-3,TGTGCCAGCAGACCGGGACTAGCGACAGATACGCAGTATTTT,CASRPGLATDTQYF
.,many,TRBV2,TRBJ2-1,TGTGCCAGTAGGTCAGGGGGGCTATACAATGAGCAGTTCTTC,CASRSGGLYNEQFF
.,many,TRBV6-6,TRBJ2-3,TGTGCCAGCAGTCGGGATTTCACAGATACGCAGTATTTT,CASSRDFTDTQYF
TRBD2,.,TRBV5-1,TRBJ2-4,TGCGCCAGCAGCCTCTATACTAGCGGGGGGGCCCGGATGAACATTCAGTACTTC,CASSLYTSGGARMNIQYF
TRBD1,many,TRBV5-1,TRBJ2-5,TGCGCCAGCAACCTCGGACAGGGCCAAGAGACCCAGTACTTC,CASNLGQGQETQYF
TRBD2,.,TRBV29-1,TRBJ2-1,TGCAGCGTTACCGCGCTAGCGGGACCGAACAATGAGCAGGTCTTC,CSVTALAGPNNEQVF
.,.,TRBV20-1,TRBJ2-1,TGCAGTGCTAGCCGTCTACACAATAAGCAGTTCTTC,CSASRLHNKQFF